Listed below are T cell receptor beta chains from one sample, sequenced in a study of blood T cell repertoires in COVID-19. The protocol was immunoSEQ multiplex PCR, while the TCRdb copy is restricted to in-frame clones and leaves out a portion. Here the sample spans under 55,000 clones, 90% being singletons. Sequencing was carried out using peripheral blood. The receptors here all came from a human donor in a cohort sampled during active COVID-19. The CDR3 runs from the conserved cysteine through the conserved F or W. The order of the fields is V gene, J gene, CDR3 protein.

v_gene: TRBV7-9
j_gene: TRBJ1-1
CDR3aa: CASSSTGGKNTEAFF

v_gene: TRBV10-3
j_gene: TRBJ2-1
CDR3aa: CAIRVAGGDEQFF

v_gene: TRBV15
j_gene: TRBJ2-5
CDR3aa: CATSTSSGTLETQYF

v_gene: TRBV5-1
j_gene: TRBJ1-2
CDR3aa: CASSLAPQGAGYGYTF

v_gene: TRBV3-1/TRBV3-2
j_gene: TRBJ2-1
CDR3aa: CASSRGQGNYNEQFF

v_gene: TRBV28
j_gene: TRBJ2-7
CDR3aa: CASNRRPYEQYF

v_gene: TRBV6-5
j_gene: TRBJ1-1
CDR3aa: CASSYHRQGTEAFF

v_gene: TRBV27
j_gene: TRBJ2-6
CDR3aa: CASSTPGDGGANVLTF

v_gene: TRBV28
j_gene: TRBJ1-1
CDR3aa: CASIVPTGTANTEAFF

v_gene: TRBV28
j_gene: TRBJ2-6
CDR3aa: CASSGQGAGANVLTF

v_gene: TRBV27
j_gene: TRBJ1-3
CDR3aa: CASSLEGDGGNTIYF

v_gene: TRBV9
j_gene: TRBJ2-3
CDR3aa: CASSVLGLAVTDTQYF

v_gene: TRBV11-2
j_gene: TRBJ1-4
CDR3aa: CASSAITTTNEKLFF

v_gene: TRBV5-4
j_gene: TRBJ2-1
CDR3aa: CASSLEGQAYNEQFF

v_gene: TRBV7-9
j_gene: TRBJ1-1
CDR3aa: CASSSQETGSTEAFF

v_gene: TRBV25-1
j_gene: TRBJ1-6
CDR3aa: CASSETGISPLHF

v_gene: TRBV6-6
j_gene: TRBJ1-1
CDR3aa: CASSRETGTAEAFF

v_gene: TRBV4-1
j_gene: TRBJ1-2
CDR3aa: CASSQDRQGVFYTF

v_gene: TRBV9
j_gene: TRBJ1-4
CDR3aa: CASSRTTSNEKLFF

v_gene: TRBV5-1
j_gene: TRBJ2-3
CDR3aa: CASSPYTGGRGTDTQYF

v_gene: TRBV5-1
j_gene: TRBJ2-7
CDR3aa: CASSQTSGYYEQYF

v_gene: TRBV3-1/TRBV3-2
j_gene: TRBJ1-2
CDR3aa: CASSRRNYGYTF

v_gene: TRBV5-6
j_gene: TRBJ1-2
CDR3aa: CASSSVQGYGYTF

v_gene: TRBV12-3/TRBV12-4
j_gene: TRBJ1-1
CDR3aa: CASSTTHEAFF

v_gene: TRBV9
j_gene: TRBJ2-1
CDR3aa: CASSMKQGPRAEQFF

v_gene: TRBV28
j_gene: TRBJ2-7
CDR3aa: CASARRGPYEQYF

v_gene: TRBV7-9
j_gene: TRBJ2-1
CDR3aa: CASSLGGSYNEQFF

v_gene: TRBV2
j_gene: TRBJ2-4
CDR3aa: CASSRTGTSGNIQYF

v_gene: TRBV5-1
j_gene: TRBJ1-2
CDR3aa: CASSSQNYGYTF

v_gene: TRBV2
j_gene: TRBJ1-2
CDR3aa: CASSGQGYYGYTF

v_gene: TRBV5-1
j_gene: TRBJ2-7
CDR3aa: CASSLGGLALYEQYF

v_gene: TRBV7-8
j_gene: TRBJ1-1
CDR3aa: CASSRDRASGTEAFF

v_gene: TRBV9
j_gene: TRBJ1-3
CDR3aa: CASSVGPQGSGNTIYF

v_gene: TRBV7-9
j_gene: TRBJ2-2
CDR3aa: CASTGLAGEYGRAGELFF

v_gene: TRBV28
j_gene: TRBJ2-7
CDR3aa: CASSELAGNYEQYF

v_gene: TRBV5-6
j_gene: TRBJ1-5
CDR3aa: CASSPGQGNQPQHF

v_gene: TRBV6-5
j_gene: TRBJ1-5
CDR3aa: CASRHGQGDNQPQHF

v_gene: TRBV5-8
j_gene: TRBJ2-1
CDR3aa: CASSRDSLYNEQFF

v_gene: TRBV7-2
j_gene: TRBJ2-1
CDR3aa: CASSQTGGEQFF

v_gene: TRBV25-1
j_gene: TRBJ1-2
CDR3aa: CASSERGYDGYTF

v_gene: TRBV29-1
j_gene: TRBJ2-1
CDR3aa: CSVGLAGDNEQFF

v_gene: TRBV28
j_gene: TRBJ2-7
CDR3aa: CASSRTVRSPNGYEQYF

v_gene: TRBV11-2
j_gene: TRBJ2-7
CDR3aa: CASSLRQYSYEQYF